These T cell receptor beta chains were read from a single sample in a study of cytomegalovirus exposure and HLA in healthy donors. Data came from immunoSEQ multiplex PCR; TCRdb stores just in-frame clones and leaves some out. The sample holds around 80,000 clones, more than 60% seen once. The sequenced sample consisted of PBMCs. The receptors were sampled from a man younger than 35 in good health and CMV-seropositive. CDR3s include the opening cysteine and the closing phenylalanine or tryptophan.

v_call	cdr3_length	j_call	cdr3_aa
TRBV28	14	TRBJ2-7	CASSRTGNYYEQYF
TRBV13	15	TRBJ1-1	CASSSLPGGNTEAFF
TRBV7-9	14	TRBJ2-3	CASSRDRSTDTQYF
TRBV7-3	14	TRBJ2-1	CASSLLDSRNEQFF
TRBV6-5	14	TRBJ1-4	CASSRTGLNEKLFF
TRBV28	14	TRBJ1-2	CASSFGDRFFGYTF
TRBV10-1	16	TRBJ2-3	CASSESRGISTDTQYF
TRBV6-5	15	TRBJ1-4	CASSYSSGTNEKLFF
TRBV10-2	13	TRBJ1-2	CASSETANYGYTF
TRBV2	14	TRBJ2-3	CASSLDRGDNTQYF
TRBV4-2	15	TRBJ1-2	CASSQDNWTGNGYTF
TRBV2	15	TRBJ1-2	CASSDSGRVDYGYTF
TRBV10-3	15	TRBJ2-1	CAISSGRFTYNEQFF
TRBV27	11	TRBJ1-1	CASSLGAEAFF
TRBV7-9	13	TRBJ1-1	CASRIRGNTEAFF
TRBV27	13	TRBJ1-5	CASRQGASQPQHF
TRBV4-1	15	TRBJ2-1	CASSPIVIPYNEQFF
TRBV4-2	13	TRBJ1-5	CASSQESGQPQHF
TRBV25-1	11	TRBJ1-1	CASRLGGEAFF
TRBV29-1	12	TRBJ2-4	CSAGTPEGIQYF
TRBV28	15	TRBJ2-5	CASSYGGTAQETQYF
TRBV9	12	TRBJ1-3	CASSPPGNTIYF
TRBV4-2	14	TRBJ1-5	CASGWGQGEQPQHF
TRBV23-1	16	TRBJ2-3	CASSQAGTMFTDTQYF
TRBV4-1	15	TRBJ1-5	CASSQLVRSNQPQHF
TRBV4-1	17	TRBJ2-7	CASSQAGGWELSYEQYF
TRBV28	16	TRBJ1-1	CASSLLPGQGDSEAFF
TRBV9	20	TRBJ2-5	CASSVSPGLAGRGVGETQYF
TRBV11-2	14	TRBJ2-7	CASSSWAGSYEQYF
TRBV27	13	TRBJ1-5	CASSLVGGQPQHF
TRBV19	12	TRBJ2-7	CASSIVGYEQYF
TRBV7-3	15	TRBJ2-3	CASSLSSGSTDTQYF
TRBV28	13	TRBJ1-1	CASSLPLLTKAFF
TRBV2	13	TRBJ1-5	CASGDTTNQPQHF
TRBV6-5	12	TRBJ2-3	CASSYQGDTQYF
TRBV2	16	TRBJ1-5	CASRFRAGRKNQPQHF
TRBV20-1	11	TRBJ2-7	CRVYSAYEQYF
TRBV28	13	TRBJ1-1	CASRHSMNTEAFF
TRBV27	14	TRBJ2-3	CASSLSVATDTQYF
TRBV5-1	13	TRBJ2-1	CASSLGSYNEQFF
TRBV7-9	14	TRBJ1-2	CASSLTGTGDGYTF
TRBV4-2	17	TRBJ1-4	CASSHGTGGRTNEKLFF
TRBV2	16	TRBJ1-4	CASAAGQPPQNEKLFF
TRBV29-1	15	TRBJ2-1	CSVEADRGPYNEQFF
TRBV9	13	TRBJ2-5	CASSALYQETQYF
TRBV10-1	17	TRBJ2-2	CASSERIAGPYPGELFF
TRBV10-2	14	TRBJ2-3	CASRTGEGSDTQYF
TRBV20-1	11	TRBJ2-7	CSAKRENEQYF
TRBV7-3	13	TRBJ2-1	CASSSSSYNEQFF
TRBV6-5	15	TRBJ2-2	CASRDRGSGTGELFF
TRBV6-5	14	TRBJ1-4	CASNNRGLREKLFF
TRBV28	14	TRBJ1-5	CASVTGQFNQPQHF
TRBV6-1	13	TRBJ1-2	CASSAGPDYGYTF
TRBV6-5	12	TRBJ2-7	CASSTSGNEQYF
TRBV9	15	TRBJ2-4	CASSVGPGRQNIQYF